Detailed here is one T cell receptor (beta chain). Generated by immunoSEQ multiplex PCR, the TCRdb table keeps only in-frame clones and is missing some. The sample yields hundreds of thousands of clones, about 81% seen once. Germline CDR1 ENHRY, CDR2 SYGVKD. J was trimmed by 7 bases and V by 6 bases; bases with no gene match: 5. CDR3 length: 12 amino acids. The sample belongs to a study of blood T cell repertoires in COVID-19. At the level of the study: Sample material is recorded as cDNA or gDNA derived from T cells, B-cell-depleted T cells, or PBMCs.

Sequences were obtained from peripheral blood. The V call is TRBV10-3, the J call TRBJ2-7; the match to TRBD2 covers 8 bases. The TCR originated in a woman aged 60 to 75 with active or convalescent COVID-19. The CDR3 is CAISGGASEQYF. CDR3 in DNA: TGTGCCATCAGCGGGGGGGCTAGTGAGCAGTACTTC.